The clone carrying this T cell receptor (beta chain) is a singleton in its sample. The antigen is undetermined. V lost 3 bases and J 0 bases, leaving 14 bases between the germline ends. The CDR3 is made up of 16 amino acids. Germline V gene sequence: CDR1 MNHEY, CDR2 SMNVEV (reference sequence). The primer mix had 60 Vbeta and 13 Jbeta primers. Sequenced by immunoSEQ multiplex PCR; TCRdb stores in-frame clones only, minus some. The sample contains approximately 150,000 clones, about two thirds of which appear only once. This entry is derived from a study of cytomegalovirus exposure and HLA in healthy donors. General study points: TCR beta V segments were, for the most part, productive about 87% or about 30% of the time in an earlier analysis. Cytomegalovirus-associated TCR beta chains were listed, numbering 164.

This chain connects TRBV27 to TRBJ1-2, with a weak D call TRBD1 (5 bases). Source material: PBMCs. This TCR derives from a man aged 30 to 45 in good health and CMV-seropositive. CDR3 region: CASSFPQDLPNYGYTF. The CDR3 DNA is TGTGCCAGCAGTTTTCCACAGGACCTTCCTAACTATGGCTACACCTTC.